Sequencing of this T cell receptor beta chain was carried out in a study of cytomegalovirus exposure and HLA in healthy donors. Overall study: The study's early data release held roughly 90 million unique TCRs from HLA-typed donors.

PCR used 60 Vbeta primers and 13 Jbeta primers. Assay: immunoSEQ multiplex PCR; the TCRdb copy retains only in-frame clones and omits some. The table records 100,000 to 150,000 clones, 70% to 85% of them present only once. The CDR3 consists of 14 residues. V lost 4 bases and J lost 3; bases outside the gene matches: 6. Germline CDR1 reads SQVTM; CDR2 reads ANQGSEA. The chain employs TRBV29-1 and TRBJ2-7, with 10 bases matching TRBD1. The TCR was taken from a woman aged 50 to 60 in good health and CMV-seronegative. The specimen sequenced was PBMCs. The CDR3 region is CSVVGDRGGYEQYF. CDR3 DNA: TGCAGCGTTGTGGGGGACAGGGGAGGCTACGAGCAGTACTTC.